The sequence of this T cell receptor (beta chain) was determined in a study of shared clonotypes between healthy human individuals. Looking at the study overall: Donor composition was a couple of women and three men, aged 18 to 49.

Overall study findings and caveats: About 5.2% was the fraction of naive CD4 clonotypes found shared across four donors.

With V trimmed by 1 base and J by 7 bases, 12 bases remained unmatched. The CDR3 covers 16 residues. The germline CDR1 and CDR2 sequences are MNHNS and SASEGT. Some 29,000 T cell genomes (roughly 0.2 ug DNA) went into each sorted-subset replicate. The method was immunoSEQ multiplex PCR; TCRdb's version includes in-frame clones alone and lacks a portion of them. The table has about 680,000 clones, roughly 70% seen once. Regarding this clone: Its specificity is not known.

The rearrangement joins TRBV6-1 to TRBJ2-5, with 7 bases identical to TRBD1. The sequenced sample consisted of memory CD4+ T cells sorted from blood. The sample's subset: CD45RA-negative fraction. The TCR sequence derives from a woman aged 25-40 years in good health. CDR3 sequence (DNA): TGTGCCAGCAGTGAAGAGCCGGGACAGCCATGGTGGACCCAGTACTTC. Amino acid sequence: CASSEEPGQPWWTQYF.